These 17 T cell receptor beta chains were sequenced from one sample in a study of T-cell memory formation after mild COVID-19. In TCRdb, the 5' RACE reads were re-called with MiXCR into one record per CDR3 protein. Among 200,000 to 250,000 distinct CDR3 sequences listed, 7.5% to 10% were seen once. The sample comprised PBMCs or a T cell subset sorted from them (not recorded which). These receptors all stem from a man aged 18 to 29 who had mild COVID-19 (a few samples of this study predate the infection). Cell type and time point are not known.

This clonotype was seen a few times. V is TRBV5-1 and J is TRBJ1-6; D not resolved. The V gene lost 4 bases and the J gene lost 8 bases, with 19 bases spanning the gap. This CDR3 comprises 16 residues. Germline loops: CDR1 SGHRS, CDR2 YFSETQ. The CDR3 DNA sequence: TGCGCCAGCAGCAGTCCACCCGGAACCCGGGATTCACCCCTCCACTTT. Residues: CASSSPPGTRDSPLHF. The complete variable domain, with remaining parts taken from reference TRBV5-1 and TRBJ1-6, reads KAGVTQTPRYLIKTRGQQVTLSCSPISGHRSVSWYQQTPGQGLQFLFEYFSETQRNKGNFPGRFSGRQFSNSRSEMNVSTLELGDSALYLCASSSPPGTRDSPLHFGNGTRLTVT.

The chain combines TRBV6-5 with TRBJ2-1, with no clear D. V was trimmed by 10 bases and J by 0 bases, leaving 10 bases between them. Germline CDR1 and CDR2: MNHEY and SVGAGI. The CDR3 is 13 amino acids. DNA of the CDR3: TGTGCCACCCACGCCGGCTCCTACAATGAGCAGTTCTTC. Its translation: CATHAGSYNEQFF.

V gene TRBV9 combines with J gene TRBJ2-7; either TRBD1 or TRBD2 may supply D (6 bases each). From germline, CDR1 is SGDLS and CDR2 YYNGEE. Trimming pared 3 bases from V and 3 bases from J, leaving 13 bases between. The CDR3 is made up of 14 amino acids. The CDR3 region is CASSGGLAFYEQYF. The CDR3 bases are TGTGCCAGCAGCGGGGGGCTAGCGTTCTACGAGCAGTACTTC.

Here the CDR3 DNA reads TGCAGTGCTAGAGGGGGGTATGAGCAGTTCTTC. Translation gives CSARGGYEQFF. This chain uses TRBV20-1 with TRBJ2-1; D possibly matches TRBD1 or TRBD2 (5 bases each). In germline, CDR1 is DFQATT, CDR2 SNEGSKA (reference sequence). The CDR3 is 11 residues long. V was trimmed by 1 base and J by 8 bases, leaving 6 bases between them.

A few counts support this clonotype. V is TRBV12-3 or TRBV12-4 and J is TRBJ2-3, with 8 bases lining up with TRBD2. With 5 bases clipped from V and 1 base from J, the junction kept 11 bases outside the gene matches. CDR3 length: 17 residues. The CDR3 DNA reads TGTGCCAGCAGTCGTAGTCGAACTAGCGGACGCACAGATACGCAGTATTTT. Translation gives CASSRSRTSGRTDTQYF.

This clonotype was seen more than once but under ten times. This sequence joins TRBV5-8 and TRBJ2-7; 7 nucleotides match TRBD1. The length of the CDR3 is 15 residues. The germline CDR1 and CDR2 sequences are SGHTS and YDEGEE. J was trimmed by 3 bases and V by 2 bases; bases with no gene match: 8. The CDR3 protein is CASSFSRGLNYEQYV. The CDR3 DNA sequence: TGTGCCAGCAGCTTCTCCAGGGGGTTGAACTACGAGCAGTACGTC.

This clonotype was recorded at least ten times. The gene calls are TRBV6-2 or TRBV6-3 and TRBJ2-3; D ambiguous. CDR3 size: 15 residues. Germline CDR1 MNHEY, CDR2 SVGEGT. V gave up 7 bases and J gave up 2 bases, with 16 bases separating them. The CDR3 protein is CASTLSDRPTDTQYF. In DNA, the CDR3 is TGTGCCAGCACCCTCTCGGACCGACCCACAGATACGCAGTATTTT.

The chain has TRBV4-3 and TRBJ2-6; D is unclear. V was shortened by 3 bases and J by 4 bases, with 7 bases between the two germline ends. From germline, CDR1 is LGHNA and CDR2 YSLEER. The CDR3 runs 14 residues. The CDR3 region is CASSHTRGANVLTF. DNA of the CDR3: TGCGCCAGCAGCCACACCAGAGGGGCCAACGTCCTGACTTTC.

This clonotype was counted between two and nine times. This chain uses TRBV4-1 with TRBJ2-5, with 9 bases lining up with TRBD2. V lost 1 base, J lost 2 bases, and 2 bases stayed unmatched. The V gene's germline CDR1 is MGHRA and CDR2 YSYEKL. The CDR3 consists of 15 residues. Here the CDR3 DNA reads TGCGCCAGCAGCCAAGTCCTAGCGGGACAAGAGACCCAGTACTTC. Residues: CASSQVLAGQETQYF.

In this sample, this clonotype turned up a few times. The chain joins TRBV5-1 to TRBJ2-3, with D perhaps matching TRBD1 or TRBD2 (7 bases each). Looked up from germline, CDR1 is SGHRS and CDR2 is YFSETQ. The V end was cut by 9 bases, the J end by 4 bases, with 24 bases between. The CDR3 totals 16 residues. The CDR3 loop reads CATRSTGDYPADTQYF. As DNA, the CDR3 is TGCGCCACCAGGTCCACAGGGGACTATCCAGCAGATACGCAGTATTTT.

There are many counts of this clonotype. This rearrangement joins TRBV4-2 to TRBJ2-5; perhaps TRBD2 as D (6 bases). V gave up 1 base and J gave up 4 bases, with 16 bases separating them. Per the germline V gene, CDR1 is LGHNA and CDR2 is YNFKEQ. The CDR3 runs to 16 residues. CDR3 in amino acids: CASSQGLAGLVETQYF. As DNA, the CDR3 is TGTGCCAGCAGCCAAGGGCTGGCGGGGCTGGTAGAGACCCAGTACTTC.

This clonotype came up a few times. The chain couples TRBV20-1 to TRBJ2-1, with D perhaps matching TRBD1 (5 bases). Germline values: CDR1 DFQATT, CDR2 SNEGSKA (reference sequence). V was pared by 4 bases and J by 13 bases, with 14 bases between. The CDR3 has 11 amino acids. CDR3 DNA sequence: TGCAGTGCTACTGGGGCAGGGCTACAGTTCTTC. Translated: CSATGAGLQFF.

This clonotype was seen a handful of times. The chain combines TRBV6-6 with TRBJ1-2; D perhaps matches TRBD1 (5 bases). The ends were cut back, 2 bases at V and 4 bases at J, with 20 bases in the middle. CDR1 and CDR2 from the germline V gene are MNHNY and SVGAGI (reference sequence). This CDR3 comprises 17 residues. DNA of the CDR3: TGTGCCAGCAGTTACAGGACGGGGGAGCGGGGACTCTATGGCTACACCTTC. It encodes CASSYRTGERGLYGYTF.

The chain combines TRBV29-1 with TRBJ1-1; 7 bases are shared with TRBD1. The CDR3 is made up of 14 amino acids. After removal of 6 bases from V and 0 bases from J, the junction contained 7 bases not matched to a gene. Germline CDR1 is SQVTM and CDR2 is ANQGSEA. The CDR3 loop is CSVKPGQMNTEAFF. CDR3 nucleotides: TGCAGCGTAAAACCGGGACAGATGAACACTGAAGCTTTCTTT.

The chain has TRBV6-5 and TRBJ1-5, with D perhaps TRBD1 (5 bases). Germline-derived CDR1 and CDR2 are MNHEY and SVGAGI. Between the trimmed V and J ends, which lost 6 bases and 0 bases, there was a span of 12 bases. This CDR3 comprises 15 residues. CDR3 DNA sequence: TGTGCCAGCAGCCGCGACAGATATAGCAATCAGCCCCAGCATTTT. Amino acids: CASSRDRYSNQPQHF.

This clonotype was seen a handful of times. The CDR3 sequence is CASSLDRDEAFF. CDR3 coding DNA: TGCGCCAGCAGCTTAGACAGGGATGAAGCTTTCTTT. The chain joins TRBV5-1 to TRBJ1-1; 7 nucleotides match TRBD1. Germline-derived CDR1 and CDR2 are SGHRS and YFSETQ. The trim removed 2 bases at V and 7 bases at J, leaving 2 bases unmatched. This CDR3 has 12 residues.

This clonotype came up a few times. The rearrangement uses TRBV27 and TRBJ2-5; perhaps TRBD1 as D (6 bases). The V gene lost 3 bases and the J gene lost 4 bases, with 12 bases spanning the gap. Germline CDR1 MNHEY, CDR2 SMNVEV (reference sequence). The CDR3 totals 14 residues. The CDR3 DNA sequence: TGTGCCAGCAGTTTTCTCGTAGGGGGAGAGACCCAGTACTTC. The encoded protein is CASSFLVGGETQYF.